This TCR beta chain was sequenced during a study of shared clonotypes between healthy human individuals. Study results and limitations: How much donors shared clonotypes was expected to be affected by sequencing depth.

Deletions cut 0 bases from V and 6 bases from J, with 13 bases between. This CDR3 has 15 residues. Looked up from germline, CDR1 is SGHRS and CDR2 is YFSETQ. Deep-level running was used for the assay. Sequenced by immunoSEQ multiplex PCR; TCRdb stores in-frame clones only, minus some. This table has around 1 million clones, around 80% appearing once. Notes on this clone: Its antigen is not identified.

The sample consisted of memory CD4+ T cells sorted from blood. Subset specified: CD45RA-negative fraction. The rearrangement joins TRBV5-1 to TRBJ1-5; D is uncertain. The TCR comes from a man aged 18-30 years in good health. The CDR3 bases are TGCGCCAGCAGCTTGGGTCCAGAGGCAGGTCAGCCCCAGCATTTT. Its protein product is CASSLGPEAGQPQHF. Variable domain in full (rest from reference TRBV5-1 and TRBJ1-5): KAGVTQTPRYLIKTRGQQVTLSCSPISGHRSVSWYQQTPGQGLQFLFEYFSETQRNKGNFPGRFSGRQFSNSRSEMNVSTLELGDSALYLCASSLGPEAGQPQHFGDGTRLSIL.